These 14 T cell receptor beta chains came from one sample sequenced in a study of T cell clonality in common variable immunodeficiency. Assay: immunoSEQ multiplex PCR; the TCRdb copy retains only in-frame clones and omits some. The record shows roughly 79,000 clones for this sample, with no singletons present. Sequencing used peripheral blood mononuclear cells. Source of these receptors: a person aged 18-70 years in good health.

This clone was seen at least ten times. Read sequence stops 3 residues before the CDR3 end, and the germline J gene provides the missing end. The chain joins TRBV9 to TRBJ2-1, with D possibly matching TRBD2 (7 bases). The germline V gene encodes CDR1 SGDLS and CDR2 YYNGEE. V lost 0 bases and J lost 5, with 12 bases in between. This CDR3 is built from 15 residues. The sequenced CDR3 bases are TGTGCCAGCAGCGTAGGGGGGAGGGGGAACAATGAG. Amino acids: CASSVGGRGNNE. The full CDR3 is CASSVGGRGNNEQFF.

This clone was counted many times. The sequence runs out 3 residues before the end of the CDR3; the remainder is reconstructed from the germline J gene. The V gene is TRBV29-1, the J gene TRBJ2-1; D gene ambiguous. CDR3 length: 12 amino acids. V was trimmed by 0 bases and J by 6 bases, leaving 6 bases between them. Germline V CDR1 and CDR2: SQVTM, ANQGSEA. The sequenced CDR3 bases are TGCAGCGTTGAAGATGAAGGCAATGAG. It is translated as CSVEDEGNE. In full, the CDR3 is CSVEDEGNEQFF.

The table lists this clone with many counts. The CDR3 end is not reached by the read, which stops 3 residues before it; the germline J gene fills it in. The chain recombines TRBV20-1 with TRBJ2-4; weak D call: TRBD2 (6 bases). The germline V gene has CDR1 DFQATT and CDR2 SNEGSKA (reference sequence). V gave up 6 bases and J gave up 7 bases, with 13 bases separating them. The CDR3 covers 12 residues. The CDR3 bases that were read are TGCAGTGCACCTTTAGGAGGGAACATT. Translated, it gives CSAPLGGNI. From start to end, the CDR3 is CSAPLGGNIQYF.

At least ten counts were recorded for this clone. The CDR3 goes on 3 residues after the read ends, and that part is filled in from the germline J gene. The gene calls are TRBV5-1 and TRBJ2-7, with no clear D. V was clipped by 2 bases and J by 2 bases, with 8 bases between them. The CDR3 is 13 residues long. Germline lookup yields CDR1 SGHRS and CDR2 YFSETQ. CDR3 loop: CASSFTETYEQYF. The sequenced part of the CDR3 DNA is TGCGCCAGCAGCTTTACAGAGACCTACGAG.

This clone was recorded at least ten times. The DNA ends 3 residues before the CDR3 does, and the rest of the CDR3 is filled in from the germline J gene. This chain links TRBV19 with TRBJ2-3; D may be TRBD2 (6 bases). V was cut by 7 bases and J by 0 bases, with 8 bases left in between. CDR3 size: 13 residues. The V gene's germline CDR1 is LNHDA and CDR2 SQIVND (reference sequence). The CDR3: CASTGGSTDTQYF. CDR3 bases read: TGTGCCAGTACCGGGGGTAGCACAGATACG. Complete variable domain (other parts from reference TRBV19 and TRBJ2-3): DGGITQSPKYLFRKEGQNVTLSCEQNLNHDAMYWYRQDPGQGLRLIYYSQIVNDFQKGDIAEGYSVSREKKESFPLTVTSAQKNPTAFYLCASTGGSTDTQYFGPGTRLTVL.

This clone was observed at least ten times. Sequencing ends 3 residues short of the CDR3 end; the germline J gene provides the rest. The V gene is TRBV11-3, the J gene TRBJ2-1; TRBD1 might be the D (6 bases). Germline CDR1 is SGHNT and CDR2 is YENEEA. The CDR3 is 15 residues long. V was clipped by 4 bases and J by 4 bases, with 14 bases between them. The CDR3 reads CASSSLGHLYNEQFF. CDR3 DNA, as far as it was read: TGTGCCAGCAGCTCTTTGGGACATCTTTACAATGAG.

Many counts were recorded for this clone. Read sequence stops 3 residues before the CDR3 end, and the germline J gene provides the missing end. The chain uses TRBV12-3 or TRBV12-4 and TRBJ2-3, with D possibly TRBD2 on 6 matching bases. V lost 10 bases and J 1 base, leaving 12 bases between the germline ends. This CDR3 is 13 amino acids long. CDR3 bases read: TGTGCCACCTCCCTAGCGCGCACAGATACG. It specifies CATSLARTDT. The whole CDR3 protein is CATSLARTDTQYF.

This clone was counted many times. The junction and the germline gene differ at one end; a read error may be behind it. The part of the CDR3 DNA that was read is TGCGCCAGCAGCCAAGCGCGCCAATCTAATGAAAAA. Translated: CASSQARQSNEK. The entire CDR3 protein is CASSQARQSNEKLFF. This chain connects TRBV4-2 to TRBJ1-4; no clear D. Coverage ceases 3 residues before the CDR3 finishes, and the germline J gene fills in the end. The germline V gene has CDR1 LGHNA and CDR2 YNFKEQ. This CDR3 is built from 15 residues.

This clone has more than one count but fewer than ten. The CDR3 is cut off 3 residues early in the read; its end comes from the germline J gene. The chain employs TRBV2 and TRBJ1-4; D possibly corresponds to TRBD1 (5 bases). CDR1 is SNHLY, CDR2 FYNNEI, per germline. CDR3 length: 15 residues. V dropped 1 base and J dropped 6 bases, with 12 bases sitting between them. The CDR3 DNA, read in part, is TGTGCCAGCAGTGAAGGGGGGGGAAGGCATGAAAAA. It specifies CASSEGGGRHEK. The complete CDR3 protein is CASSEGGGRHEKLFF.

This clone was seen at least ten times. The sequenced CDR3 bases are TGCGCCAGCAGCCAAGATGCGGGGAGTATCTACGAG. It yields the protein CASSQDAGSIYE. The complete CDR3 sequence is CASSQDAGSIYEQYF. This sequence joins TRBV4-1 and TRBJ2-7, with TRBD2 as a possible D gene (6 bases). From the germline J gene comes the end of the CDR3, since the read stops 3 residues before it. This CDR3 region has 15 residues. V was cut by 0 bases and J by 3 bases, with 12 bases left in between. The germline gives CDR1 MGHRA, CDR2 YSYEKL.

As regards this clone: The CDR3 end is not reached by the read, which stops 3 residues before it; the germline J gene fills it in. V and J are TRBV27 and TRBJ2-7; the D is unclear. Trimming cost V 5 bases and J 3 bases, with 14 bases left between them. Germline CDR1 MNHEY, CDR2 SMNVEV (reference sequence). The CDR3 loop spans 14 amino acids. Partial CDR3 DNA: TGTGCCAGCAGTAAGGGTGTCGGATACTACGAG. This translates into CASSKGVGYYE. The entire CDR3 protein is CASSKGVGYYEQYF.

This clone was seen many times. The CDR3 extends 3 residues past the end of the read, so its final part is completed from the germline J gene. This chain joins TRBV30 and TRBJ1-5, with D uncertain. Deletions cut 0 bases from V and 7 bases from J, with 13 bases between. Germline loops: CDR1 GTSNPN, CDR2 SVGIG (reference sequence). The CDR3 has 14 amino acids. The DNA read from the CDR3 is TGTGCCTGGAGTGTACGGGGAAGGTACCAGCCC. Protein: CAWSVRGRYQP. The entire CDR3 protein is CAWSVRGRYQPQHF.

This clone appeared many times. The DNA ends 3 residues before the CDR3 does, and the rest of the CDR3 is filled in from the germline J gene. The chain joins TRBV9 to TRBJ2-2; 10 nucleotides line up with TRBD2. The CDR3 length is 17 residues. V lost 1 base and J lost 4; bases outside the gene matches: 7. Germline CDR1 is SGDLS and CDR2 is YYNGEE. The CDR3: CASSVYLAGVGTGELFF. The CDR3 bases that were read are TGTGCCAGCAGCGTATACCTAGCGGGAGTGGGCACCGGGGAG.

This clone was counted ten times or more. The CDR3 extends 3 residues past the end of the read, so its final part is completed from the germline J gene. The rearrangement links TRBV14 to TRBJ2-1, with 12 bases matching TRBD2. Germline trimming cut 6 bases from V and 4 bases from J; bases unmatched to any gene: 7. This CDR3 region has 16 residues. CDR1 is SGHDN and CDR2 is FVKESK in the germline V gene. CDR3 amino acids: CASRHKGLAGYNEQFF. The covered CDR3 bases are TGTGCCAGCAGACACAAAGGACTAGCGGGGTACAATGAG.